Below are 13 T cell receptor beta chains sequenced from a single sample in a study of beta chain features in type 1 diabetes. Reverse transcribing all isolated RNA meant expressed TCRB transcripts were sequenced. Assay: immunoSEQ multiplex PCR; the TCRdb copy retains only in-frame clones and omits some. This sample carries around 140,000 clones, about 10% of them seen once, and the ten largest clones take 1.3%. Sequencing was carried out using naive CD4+ T cells from blood. All receptors derive from a man between 18 and 29 years old in good health.

The chain links TRBV2 to TRBJ1-6; the D is unclear. Germline V gene data show CDR1 as SNHLY and CDR2 as FYNNEI. The CDR3 has 11 amino acids. Trimming took 8 bases from V and 11 from J, leaving 10 bases between them. The CDR3 region is CASGVGPPLHF. The CDR3 DNA is TGTGCCAGCGGAGTAGGCCCACCCCTCCACTTT.

The rearrangement links TRBV18 to TRBJ1-5; TRBD1 matches 8 bases. Germline V gene lookup returns CDR1 KGHSH and CDR2 LQKENI. This CDR3 region has 15 residues. Unmatched junction bases numbered 6, after V lost 5 bases and J lost 3 bases. CDR3 sequence (DNA): TGTGCCAGCTCAGCCCTGACAGGGGACAATCAGCCCCAGCATTTT. Translating it yields CASSALTGDNQPQHF.

This chain links TRBV11-2 with TRBJ2-4; TRBD2 agrees at 8 bases. This CDR3 spans 14 amino acids. V shed 6 bases and J 7 bases; nucleotides not matched to a gene: 8. Per germline, CDR1 SGHAT and CDR2 FQNNGV. CDR3 in DNA: TGTGCCAGCAGTGACCGGGAGGGGGGGAACATTCAGTACTTC. This codes for CASSDREGGNIQYF.

The table lists this clone with a few counts. The chain carries TRBV5-1 and TRBJ1-1, with 9 bases aligning to TRBD1. Germline CDR1 SGHRS, CDR2 YFSETQ. This CDR3 is built from 14 residues. V lost 4 bases to trimming and J lost 12 bases; unmatched junction nucleotides: 13. CDR3 bases: TGCGCCAGCAGCCCCGGTCCCGGGACAGGGACGACTTTCTTT. Translation gives CASSPGPGTGTTFF.

This clone was observed a few times. The chain carries TRBV7-2 and TRBJ2-5; 14 bases match TRBD2. The V gene's germline CDR1 is SGHTA and CDR2 FQGNSA. The CDR3 spans 16 residues. V lost 4 bases, J lost 2 bases, and 3 bases stayed unmatched. CDR3 coding DNA: TGTGCCAGCAGCTACCGACTAGCGGGGGGGCAAGAGACCCAGTACTTC. As protein: CASSYRLAGGQETQYF.

The chain combines TRBV9 with TRBJ2-3, with 12 bases lining up with TRBD2. V gave up 3 bases and J gave up 5 bases; unmatched junction bases: 7. This CDR3 comprises 16 residues. CDR1 is SGDLS and CDR2 is YYNGEE in the germline V gene. CDR3 sequence reads: CASSAPGLAGIDTQYF. The DNA of the CDR3 is TGTGCCAGCAGCGCTCCTGGACTAGCGGGGATAGATACGCAGTATTTT. The full variable domain, completed using reference TRBV9 and TRBJ2-3, is DSGVTQTPKHLITATGQRVTLRCSPRSGDLSVYWYQQSLDQGLQFLIQYYNGEERAKGNILERFSAQQFPDLHSELNLSSLELGDSALYFCASSAPGLAGIDTQYFGPGTRLTVL.

V and J are TRBV7-2 and TRBJ2-5; 9 bases map to TRBD2. CDR3 length: 16 amino acids. V lost 3 bases, J lost 1 base, and 6 bases stayed unmatched. CDR1 is SGHTA, CDR2 FQGNSA, per germline. Here the CDR3 reads CASSLGAGGSQETQYF. DNA for the CDR3: TGTGCCAGCAGCTTGGGAGCGGGGGGATCCCAAGAGACCCAGTACTTC.

Only a few counts were recorded for this clone. V and J are TRBV18 and TRBJ1-2, with D perhaps TRBD1 (5 bases). The CDR3 contains 14 residues. CDR1 is KGHSH and CDR2 is LQKENI in the germline V gene. Trimming stripped 5 bases from V and 0 bases from J, with 10 bases between. This CDR3 is CASSDSQSNYGYTF. CDR3 DNA sequence: TGTGCCAGCTCAGACAGCCAATCTAACTATGGCTACACCTTC.

This clone was counted only a few times. The rearrangement joins TRBV15 to TRBJ1-5; 9 bases are a match to TRBD1. Germline values: CDR1 LNHNV, CDR2 YYDKDF (reference sequence). V lost 8 bases, J lost 0 bases, and 14 bases stayed unmatched. CDR3 length: 18 residues. In DNA, the CDR3 is TGTGCCACCGGCGGGGGACAGGGACAAATCCCTAGCAATCAGCCCCAGCATTTT. It yields the protein CATGGGQGQIPSNQPQHF.

This clone was seen a few times. V gene TRBV6-5 combines with J gene TRBJ2-5, with D possibly TRBD2 on 5 matching bases. The CDR3 covers 14 residues. Trimming took off 2 bases at V and 2 bases at J, with 9 bases between the two ends. Germline V gene data show CDR1 as MNHEY and CDR2 as SVGAGI. For the CDR3, the DNA is TGTGCCAGCAGTTACGTCGGGGATCAAGAGACCCAGTACTTC. Translation: CASSYVGDQETQYF.

This clone was detected only a few times. The chain couples TRBV7-8 to TRBJ2-5; the match to TRBD2 covers 9 bases. The CDR3 is 15 amino acids. The trim removed 10 bases at V and 5 bases at J, leaving 14 bases unmatched. The germline V gene encodes CDR1 SGHVS and CDR2 FQNEAQ. In DNA, the CDR3 is TGTGCCACAGCCGCATTGGTAGCGGGGGTGGAGACCCAGTACTTC. This translates into CATAALVAGVETQYF.

This clone turned up a few times. J is TRBJ1-1 and V is TRBV5-4; 9 positions match TRBD1. CDR1 SGHNT and CDR2 YYREEE come from the germline V gene (reference sequence). Trimming took 3 bases from V and 5 from J; bases not matched to a gene: 5. This CDR3 has 14 amino acids. CDR3 coding DNA: TGTGCCAGCAGCTCGCGGGACAGGGAAACTGAAGCTTTCTTT. It yields the protein CASSSRDRETEAFF.

This clone was counted a few times. The rearrangement links TRBV5-1 to TRBJ2-2, with TRBD1 matching 7 bases. This CDR3 has 14 amino acids. Germline trimming cut 3 bases from V and 6 bases from J; bases unmatched to any gene: 5. Germline assignment: CDR1 SGHRS and CDR2 YFSETQ. CDR3 nucleotide sequence: TGCGCCAGCAGCTCGAACCAGGGGGCCGGGGAGCTGTTTTTT. Translating gives CASSSNQGAGELFF.